This TCR beta chain was identified during a study of cytomegalovirus exposure and HLA in healthy donors. Whole-study findings and limits: Among TCR sequences, most were rare, though some public TCRs appeared in many donors. Using the classifier, cytomegalovirus status was reportedly diagnosed with high specificity and sensitivity. A subsequent analysis found that TCR clusters from the first cohort also tended to co-occur in the 120 validation repertoires, with 94% of cluster scores above 0. The study put 150 or so TCR beta chains on its list as cytomegalovirus-associated.

Details on this clone: Its antigen is unknown.

Germline V gene data show CDR1 as SGHRS and CDR2 as YFSETQ. V lost 5 bases, J lost 0 bases, and 15 bases lay in between. This CDR3 is 15 amino acids long. Only in-frame clones appear in the TCRdb table, and some are missing; sequencing was by immunoSEQ multiplex PCR. This repertoire shows more than 140,000 clones, approximately 91% found once; its top ten account for around 3.2%. The sequencing sample was made of PBMCs. This sequence was found in a woman aged 18-29 years in good health and CMV-seropositive. J is TRBJ2-7 and V is TRBV5-1; the D gene is possibly TRBD1 (5 bases). For the CDR3, the DNA is TGCGCCAGCAGGGGGCTCCCCCGCAGCTCCTACGAGCAGTACTTC. Its translation: CASRGLPRSSYEQYF. The full variable domain, its missing parts supplied by reference TRBV5-1 and TRBJ2-7, is KAGVTQTPRYLIKTRGQQVTLSCSPISGHRSVSWYQQTPGQGLQFLFEYFSETQRNKGNFPGRFSGRQFSNSRSEMNVSTLELGDSALYLCASRGLPRSSYEQYFGPGTRLTVT.